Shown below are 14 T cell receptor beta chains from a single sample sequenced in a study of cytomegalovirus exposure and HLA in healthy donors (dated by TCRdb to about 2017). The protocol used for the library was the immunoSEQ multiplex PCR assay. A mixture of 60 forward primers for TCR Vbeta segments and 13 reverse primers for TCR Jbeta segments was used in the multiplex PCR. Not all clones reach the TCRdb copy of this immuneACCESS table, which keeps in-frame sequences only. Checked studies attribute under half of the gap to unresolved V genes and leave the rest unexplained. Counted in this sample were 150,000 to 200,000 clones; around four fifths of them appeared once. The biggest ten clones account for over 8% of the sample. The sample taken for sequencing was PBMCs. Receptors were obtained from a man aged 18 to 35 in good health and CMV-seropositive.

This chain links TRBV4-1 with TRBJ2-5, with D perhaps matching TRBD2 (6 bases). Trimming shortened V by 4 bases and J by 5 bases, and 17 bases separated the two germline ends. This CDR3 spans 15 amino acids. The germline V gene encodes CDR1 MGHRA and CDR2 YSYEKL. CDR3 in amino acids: CASSPIHGGGETQYF. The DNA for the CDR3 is TGCGCCAGCAGCCCAATCCACGGTGGGGGGGAGACCCAGTACTTC.

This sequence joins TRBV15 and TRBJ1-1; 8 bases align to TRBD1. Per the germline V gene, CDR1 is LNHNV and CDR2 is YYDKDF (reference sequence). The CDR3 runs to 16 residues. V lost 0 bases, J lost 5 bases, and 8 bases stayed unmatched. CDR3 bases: TGTGCCACCAGCAGAGATTCCCAGGGGGCGCTTACTGAAGCTTTCTTT. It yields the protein CATSRDSQGALTEAFF.

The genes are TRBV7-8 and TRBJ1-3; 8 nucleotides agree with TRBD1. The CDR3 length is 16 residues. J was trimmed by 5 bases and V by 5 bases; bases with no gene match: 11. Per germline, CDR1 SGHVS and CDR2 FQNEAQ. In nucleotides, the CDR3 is TGTGCCAGCAGCCCAGGGCTAGGACAGGGACGAAACACCATATATTTT. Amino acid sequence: CASSPGLGQGRNTIYF.

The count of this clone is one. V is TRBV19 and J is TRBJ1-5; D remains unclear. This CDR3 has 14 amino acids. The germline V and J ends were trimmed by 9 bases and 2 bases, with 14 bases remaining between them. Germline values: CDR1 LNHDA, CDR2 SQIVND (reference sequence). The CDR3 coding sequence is TGTGCCAGCCGACGCGGGGTTGGCAATCAGCCCCAGCATTTT. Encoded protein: CASRRGVGNQPQHF.

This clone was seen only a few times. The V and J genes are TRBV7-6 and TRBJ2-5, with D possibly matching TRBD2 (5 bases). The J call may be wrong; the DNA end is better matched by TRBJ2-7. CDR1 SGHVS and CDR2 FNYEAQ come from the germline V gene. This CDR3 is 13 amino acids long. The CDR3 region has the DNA TGTGCCAGCAGCTTCCGGGGTAACGACGAGCAGTACTTC. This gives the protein CASSFRGNDEQYF.

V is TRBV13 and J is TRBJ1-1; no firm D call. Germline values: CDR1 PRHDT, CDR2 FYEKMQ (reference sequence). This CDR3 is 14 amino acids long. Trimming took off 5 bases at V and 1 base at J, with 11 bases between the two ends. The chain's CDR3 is CASSLPTKNTEAFF. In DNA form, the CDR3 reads TGTGCCAGCAGCCTCCCCACAAAGAACACTGAAGCTTTCTTT.

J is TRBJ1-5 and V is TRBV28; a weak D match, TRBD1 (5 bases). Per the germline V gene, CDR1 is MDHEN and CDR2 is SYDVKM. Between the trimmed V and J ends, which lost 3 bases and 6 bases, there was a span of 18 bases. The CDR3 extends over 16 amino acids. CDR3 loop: CASSFVRVGHFQPQHF. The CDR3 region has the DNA TGTGCCAGCAGTTTCGTCAGGGTAGGCCACTTTCAGCCCCAGCATTTT.

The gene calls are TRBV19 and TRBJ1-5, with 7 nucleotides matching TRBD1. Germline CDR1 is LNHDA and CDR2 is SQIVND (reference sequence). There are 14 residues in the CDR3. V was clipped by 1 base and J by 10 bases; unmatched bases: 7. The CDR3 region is CASSIGQGFSPQHF. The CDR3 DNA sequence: TGTGCCAGTAGTATAGGACAGGGCTTTAGCCCCCAGCATTTT.

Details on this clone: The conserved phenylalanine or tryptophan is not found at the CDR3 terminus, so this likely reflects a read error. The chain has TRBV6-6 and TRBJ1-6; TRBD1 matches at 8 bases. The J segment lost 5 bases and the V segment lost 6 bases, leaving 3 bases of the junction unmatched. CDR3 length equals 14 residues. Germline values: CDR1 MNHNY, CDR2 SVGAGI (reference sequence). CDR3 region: CASSPGQDNSPLHL. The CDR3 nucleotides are TGTGCCAGCAGCCCGGGACAGGATAATTCACCCCTCCACCTT.

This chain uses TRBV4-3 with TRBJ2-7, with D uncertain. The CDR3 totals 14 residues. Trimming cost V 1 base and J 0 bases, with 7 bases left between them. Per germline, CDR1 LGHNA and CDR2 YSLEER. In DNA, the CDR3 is TGCGCCAGCAGCCAAGTGGTTAGCTCCTACGAGCAGTACTTC. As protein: CASSQVVSSYEQYF.

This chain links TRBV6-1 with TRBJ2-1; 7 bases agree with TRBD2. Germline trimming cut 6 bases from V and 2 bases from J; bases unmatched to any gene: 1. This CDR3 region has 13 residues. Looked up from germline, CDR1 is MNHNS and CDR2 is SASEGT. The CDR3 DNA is TGTGCCAGCAGGGGGGGGGCCTACAATGAGCAGTTCTTC. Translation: CASRGGAYNEQFF.

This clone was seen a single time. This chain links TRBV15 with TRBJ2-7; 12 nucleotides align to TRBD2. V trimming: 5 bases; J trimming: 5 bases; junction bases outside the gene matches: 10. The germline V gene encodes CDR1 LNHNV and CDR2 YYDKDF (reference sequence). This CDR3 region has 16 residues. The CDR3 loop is CATSLRTSGMHHEQYF. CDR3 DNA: TGTGCCACCAGCTTACGGACTAGCGGGATGCACCACGAGCAGTACTTC.

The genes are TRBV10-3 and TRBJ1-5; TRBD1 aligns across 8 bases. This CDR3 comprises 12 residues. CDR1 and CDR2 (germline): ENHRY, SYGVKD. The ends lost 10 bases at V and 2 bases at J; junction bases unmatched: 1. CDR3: CATGQGNQPQHF. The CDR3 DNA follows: TGTGCCACGGGACAGGGCAATCAGCCCCAGCATTTT.

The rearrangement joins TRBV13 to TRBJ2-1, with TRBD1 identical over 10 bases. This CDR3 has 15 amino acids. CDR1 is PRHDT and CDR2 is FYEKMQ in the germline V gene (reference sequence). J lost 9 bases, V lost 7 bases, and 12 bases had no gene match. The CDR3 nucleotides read TGTGCCAGCACCGCCGGGACAGGGGCCCCCGGTGAGCAGTTCTTC. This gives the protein CASTAGTGAPGEQFF. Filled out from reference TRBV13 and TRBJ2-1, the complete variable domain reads AAGVIQSPRHLIKEKRETATLKCYPIPRHDTVYWYQQGPGQDPQFLISFYEKMQSDKGSIPDRFSAQQFSDYHSELNMSSLELGDSALYFCASTAGTGAPGEQFFGPGTRLTVL.